The 18 T cell receptor beta chains below were found in one sample sequenced in a study of chemoradiotherapy in HPV16-positive cancers. Clones were read by immunoSEQ multiplex PCR, and TCRdb kept only the in-frame ones, dropping some. The sample has around 29,000 clones, more than 85% seen once. The source was blood, collected from a patient who underwent chemoradiotherapy. These receptors all stem from a human donor with HPV-associated anogenital cancer.

The chain uses TRBV6-5 and TRBJ2-2; D may match TRBD1 or TRBD2 (5 bases each). Trimming left V 2 bases short and J 1 base short, with 11 bases between. Germline V lookup: CDR1 MNHEY, CDR2 SVGAGI. The CDR3 extends over 16 amino acids. CDR3 amino acids: CASSYRGTVNTGELFF. CDR3 coding DNA: TGTGCCAGCAGTTACCGAGGGACGGTGAACACCGGGGAGCTGTTTTTT.

Written as DNA, the CDR3 is TGTGCCAGTAGATTCCTGGGCACAGATACGCAGTATTTT. This gives the protein CASRFLGTDTQYF. The V call is TRBV19, the J call TRBJ2-3; D is uncertain. V was cut by 6 bases and J by 1 base, with 8 bases left in between. Germline CDR1 is LNHDA and CDR2 is SQIVND (reference sequence). CDR3 size: 13 residues.

The chain uses TRBV19 and TRBJ2-3, with 7 positions matching TRBD1. Trimming at V came to 5 bases and at J to 3 bases, leaving 14 bases not matched to a gene. CDR1 and CDR2 (germline): LNHDA, SQIVND (reference sequence). The CDR3 has 17 residues. For the CDR3, the DNA is TGTGCCAGTAGTTACCGAACCGGGACAGAAAAGACAGATACGCAGTATTTT. It specifies CASSYRTGTEKTDTQYF.

The chain carries TRBV4-3 and TRBJ1-1, with D hard to call. Germline CDR1 and CDR2: LGHNA and YSLEER. The CDR3 totals 15 residues. V lost 1 base and J 2 bases, leaving 11 bases between the germline ends. CDR3 amino acids: CASSQVYAGNTEAFF. The CDR3, as DNA: TGCGCCAGCAGCCAAGTATACGCCGGCAACACTGAAGCTTTCTTT.

The chain employs TRBV25-1 and TRBJ1-1; no clear D gene. The ends were cut back, 4 bases at V and 0 bases at J, with 6 bases in the middle. The germline V gene encodes CDR1 MGHDK and CDR2 SYGVNS. The CDR3 loop spans 13 amino acids. CDR3 region: CASSVGVNTEAFF. The DNA for the CDR3 is TGTGCCAGCAGTGTTGGCGTGAACACTGAAGCTTTCTTT.

The rearrangement links TRBV6-1 to TRBJ2-1; 8 nucleotides align to TRBD2. This CDR3 has 14 amino acids. Germline V gives CDR1 MNHNS, CDR2 SASEGT. V gave up 11 bases and J gave up 3 bases; unmatched junction bases: 9. In DNA form, the CDR3 reads TGTGCCGTCCCGGGGGGGAAATACTACAATGAGCAGTTCTTC. Protein: CAVPGGKYYNEQFF.

The rearrangement uses TRBV7-2 and TRBJ2-2; 14 bases line up with TRBD2. Germline V gene data show CDR1 as SGHTA and CDR2 as FQGNSA. V lost 5 bases to trimming and J lost 6 bases; unmatched junction nucleotides: 5. The CDR3 runs 16 residues. The CDR3 coding sequence is TGTGCCAGCAGCACCCGGACTAGCGGGAGGCCCGGGGAGCTGTTTTTT. Its translation: CASSTRTSGRPGELFF.

The chain has TRBV18 and TRBJ2-5, with 9 bases lining up with TRBD1. CDR3 size: 16 residues. Germline V gives CDR1 KGHSH, CDR2 LQKENI. V lost 3 bases to trimming and J lost 9 bases; unmatched junction nucleotides: 14. The CDR3 reads CASSPRTGQGATAQYF. CDR3 sequence (DNA): TGTGCCAGCTCACCGCGTACGGGACAGGGTGCTACGGCCCAGTACTTC.

V gene TRBV5-6 combines with J gene TRBJ1-4, with D possibly TRBD1 on 5 matching bases. Germline V CDR1 and CDR2: SGHDT, YYEEEE. Trimming left V 0 bases short and J 2 bases short, with 8 bases between. The CDR3 is 15 residues long. The CDR3 nucleotides read TGTGCCAGCAGCTTGGCGGGGGGGACTAATGAAAAACTGTTTTTT. It specifies CASSLAGGTNEKLFF.

The rearrangement links TRBV6-5 to TRBJ2-3, with 8 bases lining up with TRBD2. V gave up 2 bases and J gave up 5 bases; unmatched junction bases: 9. This CDR3 has 16 amino acids. CDR1 and CDR2 from the germline V gene are MNHEY and SVGAGI. CDR3: CASSYTVAGFGDTQYF. CDR3 in DNA: TGTGCCAGCAGTTACACGGTAGCGGGATTCGGAGATACGCAGTATTTT.

The CDR3 here is CASSLLSGRANEQYF. DNA for the CDR3: TGTGCCAGCAGCCTACTTAGCGGGAGGGCCAACGAGCAGTACTTC. The rearrangement uses TRBV7-9 and TRBJ2-7; TRBD2 matches 11 bases. There are 15 residues in the CDR3. Germline CDR1 reads SEHNR; CDR2 reads FQNEAQ (reference sequence). Germline trimming cut 5 bases from V and 5 bases from J; bases unmatched to any gene: 8.

The chain combines TRBV7-9 with TRBJ1-1; D unclear. Trimming pared 6 bases from V and 0 bases from J, leaving 14 bases between. This CDR3 is 15 amino acids long. CDR1 is SEHNR, CDR2 FQNEAQ, per germline (reference sequence). The CDR3 DNA reads TGTGCCAGCAGTCCAGGACGGCGGATGAACACTGAAGCTTTCTTT. Its translation: CASSPGRRMNTEAFF.

V usage is TRBV18 and J usage is TRBJ2-1, with TRBD2 matching over 12 bases. CDR1 is KGHSH, CDR2 LQKENI, per germline. This CDR3 comprises 16 residues. J lost 6 bases, V lost 3 bases, and 6 bases had no gene match. The CDR3 bases are TGTGCCAGCTCACCCCTCCCTAGCGGGGGGGCCAATGAGCAGTTCTTC. Translation: CASSPLPSGGANEQFF.

The V call is TRBV9, the J call TRBJ1-2, with 8 positions matching TRBD1. Germline CDR1 reads SGDLS; CDR2 reads YYNGEE. The CDR3 contains 15 residues. The ends lost 3 bases at V and 1 base at J; junction bases unmatched: 5. The CDR3: CASSARTGINYGYTF. The CDR3 DNA sequence: TGTGCCAGCAGCGCGAGGACAGGGATTAACTATGGCTACACCTTC.

V usage is TRBV27 and J usage is TRBJ2-1; 14 nucleotides line up with TRBD2. CDR1 MNHEY and CDR2 SMNVEV come from the germline V gene (reference sequence). This CDR3 spans 16 amino acids. V shed 6 bases, J shed 9 bases, and the junction held 10 bases outside the gene matches. The CDR3 DNA sequence: TGTGCCAGCAGCTCCGGGACTAGCGGGAGAGGTGGTGAGCAGTTCTTC. Encoded protein: CASSSGTSGRGGEQFF.

The chain employs TRBV7-9 and TRBJ1-2; 8 bases line up with TRBD1. The CDR3 runs 17 residues. Per the germline V gene, CDR1 is SEHNR and CDR2 is FQNEAQ (reference sequence). Trimming took 2 bases from V and 2 from J; bases not matched to a gene: 10. This CDR3 is CASSLQAGGKRNYGYTF. Written as DNA, the CDR3 is TGTGCCAGCAGCTTACAGGCAGGGGGCAAGAGAAACTATGGCTACACCTTC.

The rearrangement joins TRBV11-3 to TRBJ2-1, with TRBD1 matching 8 bases. V lost 4 bases, J lost 4 bases, and 6 bases stayed unmatched. CDR1 is SGHNT, CDR2 YENEEA, per germline. The CDR3 has 15 residues. The CDR3: CASSSPGQAYNEQFF. The CDR3 coding sequence is TGTGCCAGCAGCTCACCGGGACAGGCTTACAATGAGCAGTTCTTC.

This sequence joins TRBV27 and TRBJ1-2; 12 nucleotides match TRBD1. CDR1 is MNHEY, CDR2 SMNVEV, per germline (reference sequence). The CDR3 totals 15 residues. V lost 8 bases to trimming and J lost 3 bases; unmatched junction nucleotides: 7. Here the CDR3 DNA reads TGTGCCAGCCGCGGGACAGGGGGCGAAGACTATGGCTACACCTTC. Encoded protein: CASRGTGGEDYGYTF.